This T cell receptor beta chain came from a study of cytomegalovirus exposure and HLA in healthy donors. Turning to this clone: Its cognate antigen is unknown.

The CDR3 spans 15 residues. Germline trimming cut 6 bases from V and 2 bases from J; bases unmatched to any gene: 6. The germline CDR1 and CDR2 sequences are MNHNY and SVGAGI (reference sequence). Study results and limitations: CMV serostatus alone was available as immune exposure information. Relative to equally common others, HLA-associated TCR beta chains showed greater clonal expansion in a later analysis.

The PCR made use of 60 Vbeta and 13 Jbeta primers. Repertoires were generated with immunoSEQ multiplex PCR, while TCRdb's copy carries only in-frame clones and drops some. The sample has 110,000 or so clones; over 70% are singletons. The chain joins TRBV6-6 to TRBJ2-1; 8 bases agree with TRBD2. The clonotype originates from a male donor in good health and CMV-seronegative. Specimen: PBMCs. In nucleotides, the CDR3 is TGTGCCAGCAGACCCCCGGGGGGGGCCTACAATGAGCAGTTCTTC. Its translation is CASRPPGGAYNEQFF.